The sequence of this TCR delta chain was determined in a study of γδ T cells in repeated Plasmodium falciparum infection. Study-level background: Donors had four controlled P. falciparum NF54 infections over roughly 640 days.

Flow sorting of PBMC yielded separate Vgamma9/Vdelta2+ and Vdelta2-negative gammadelta T cell populations for bulk repertoire analysis. This clone was counted between two and nine times. TCRdb's protein, taken from a much larger clone, differs from this DNA's translation at residue 18, likely owing to a read error; the protein displayed comes from the DNA. Germline CDR1 is TSWWSYY and CDR2 is QGS. The CDR3 consists of 20 residues. Each sorted gammadelta sample had TRG and TRD chains sequenced. TCRdb re-called the multiplex PCR reads via CATT. The sample shows tens of thousands of delta-chain clones, approximately 1.5% of them seen only once.

The origin of this receptor is a pool of human donors (malaria-infected and uninfected, not separated). Input material: gamma-delta T cells from blood. Called V gene: TRDV1; the J gene was not called; the table's D call TRDD3 went unverified against the DNA. The CDR3 DNA reads as TGTGCTCTTGGGGAACCTTCCTACGGGCCCTGGGGGCCTTTGGCCGATAAACCCATCTTT. Translating gives CALGEPSYGPWGPLADKPIF.